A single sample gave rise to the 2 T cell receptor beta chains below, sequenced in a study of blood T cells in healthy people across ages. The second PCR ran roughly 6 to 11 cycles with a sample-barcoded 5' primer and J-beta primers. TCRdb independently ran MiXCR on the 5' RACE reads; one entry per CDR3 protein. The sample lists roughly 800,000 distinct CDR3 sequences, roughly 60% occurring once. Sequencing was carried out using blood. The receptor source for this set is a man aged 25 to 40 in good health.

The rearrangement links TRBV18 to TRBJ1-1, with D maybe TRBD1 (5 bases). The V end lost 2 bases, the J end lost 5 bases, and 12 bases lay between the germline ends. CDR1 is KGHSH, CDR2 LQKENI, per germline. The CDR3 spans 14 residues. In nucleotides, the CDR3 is TGTGCCAGCTCACCAGGGGCAGGGATGACTGAAGCTTTCTTT. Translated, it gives CASSPGAGMTEAFF.

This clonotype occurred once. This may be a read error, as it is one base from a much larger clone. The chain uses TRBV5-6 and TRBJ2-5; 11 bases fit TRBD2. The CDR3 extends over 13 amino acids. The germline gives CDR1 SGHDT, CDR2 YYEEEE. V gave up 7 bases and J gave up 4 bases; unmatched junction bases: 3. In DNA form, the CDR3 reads TGTGCCAGCTGTCTAGCGGGAGGAGAGACCCAGTACTTC. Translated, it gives CASCLAGGETQYF. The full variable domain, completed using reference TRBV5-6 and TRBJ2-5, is DAGVTQSPTHLIKTRGQQVTLRCSPKSGHDTVSWYQQALGQGPQFIFQYYEEEERQRGNFPDRFSGHQFPNYSSELNVNALLLGDSALYLCASCLAGGETQYFGPGTRLLVL.